These 5 T cell receptor beta chains share one sample of origin, sequenced in a study of identical twins. TCRdb redid the calling of the 5' RACE reads with MiXCR, one entry per CDR3 protein. The sample gives about 200,000 distinct CDR3 sequences, roughly 9.4% of which show up once; 5% to 5.5% is in the top ten. The sample taken for sequencing was memory (CD45RO+) T cells sorted from blood. These receptors were taken from a woman aged 18 to 35 in good health.

This clonotype was detected only a few times. Likely a read error: the CDR3 ends without its conserved phenylalanine or tryptophan. The DNA is omitted, as the CDR3 cannot be located on it reliably, and the CDR3 follows TCRdb's listing. This rearrangement joins TRBV2 to TRBJ2-1; the table names TRBD1, a call not compared with the DNA. With termini counted, the CDR3 has 16 amino acids. Germline V gene data show CDR1 as SNHLY and CDR2 as FYNNEI. The CDR3 is CASSEALFYRAPPVTV.

This clonotype was observed a handful of times. The CDR3 DNA follows: TGTGCCAGCAGCTTTATGACAGGGTTAAAAGATACGCAGTATTTT. Translation: CASSFMTGLKDTQYF. V is TRBV7-9 and J is TRBJ2-3; 7 nucleotides align to TRBD1. Per the germline V gene, CDR1 is SEHNR and CDR2 is FQNEAQ (reference sequence). V dropped 3 bases and J dropped 5; count of bases not matched to a gene: 8. The CDR3 has 15 residues.

In this sample, this clonotype turned up a few times. This CDR3 reads CASSDVGQGKTEQYF. In DNA form, the CDR3 reads TGTGCCAGCAGTGATGTAGGGCAGGGTAAGACCGAGCAGTACTTC. J is TRBJ2-7 and V is TRBV2, with D maybe TRBD1 (5 bases). The V and J ends lost 3 bases and 6 bases respectively, with 18 bases between them. CDR3 length: 15 amino acids. Germline CDR1 SNHLY, CDR2 FYNNEI.

Only a few counts were recorded for this clonotype. The J gene is TRBJ2-7, the V gene TRBV6-1; TRBD2 matches at 8 bases. The CDR3 sequence is 15 residues long. Germline V lookup: CDR1 MNHNS, CDR2 SASEGT. J was trimmed by 0 bases and V by 6 bases; bases with no gene match: 7. Here the CDR3 DNA reads TGTGCCAGCAGCCGTAGCGGGGAGAGCTCCTACGAGCAGTACTTC. Its translation is CASSRSGESSYEQYF.

This clonotype was counted between two and nine times. CDR3 protein: CASSQIGQEEVEAFF. DNA for the CDR3: TGTGCCAGCAGCCAGATCGGACAGGAAGAGGTTGAAGCTTTCTTT. V gene TRBV14 combines with J gene TRBJ1-1; TRBD1 matches 7 bases. This CDR3 is built from 15 residues. Germline V gene sequence: CDR1 SGHDN, CDR2 FVKESK. V was pared by 3 bases and J by 7 bases, with 11 bases of the junction left unmatched.